Each of the 22 T cell receptor beta chains below was sequenced from the same sample in a study of T cells in Graves' hyperthyroidism and ophthalmopathy. Amplified TCR beta CDR3 regions derived from RNA transcripts. Using the HTBI primer set, a first-round RT-PCR was run on the TCR CDR3. TCRdb independently ran MiXCR on the multiplex PCR reads; one entry per CDR3 protein. The sample lists 480,000 or so distinct CDR3 sequences, 46% seen once, with around 47% in the top ten. The sequenced material came from peripheral blood or thyroid tissue (not recorded which). The receptor source for this set is an adult woman with Graves' disease, either hyperthyroidism or ophthalmopathy (not recorded which).

The rearrangement uses TRBV19 and TRBJ1-5, with 9 bases fitting TRBD1. The germline V gene encodes CDR1 LNHDA and CDR2 SQIVND (reference sequence). CDR3 length equals 16 residues. J lost 3 bases, V lost 7 bases, and 10 bases had no gene match. The CDR3 here is CASTPDRGRLNQPQHF. In nucleotides, the CDR3 is TGTGCCAGTACTCCGGACAGGGGACGTCTCAATCAGCCCCAGCATTTT.

This clonotype was seen a single time. Mismatch with germline at one junction end may stem from a read error. The J gene is TRBJ1-2, the V gene TRBV11-2; the D is unclear. The CDR3 covers 13 residues. Germline loops: CDR1 SGHAT, CDR2 FQNNGV. CDR3 DNA: TGTGCCGGCAGCTTTCTAAGGGCGTATGGCTACACCTTC. Translating gives CAGSFLRAYGYTF. Supplemented by reference TRBV11-2 and TRBJ1-2, the full variable domain reads EAGVAQSPRYKIIEKRQSVAFWCNPISGHATLYWYQQILGQGPKLLIQFQNNGVVDDSQLPKDRFSAERLKGVDSTLKIQPAKLEDSAVYLCAGSFLRAYGYTFGSGTRLTVV.

The rearrangement links TRBV7-6 to TRBJ1-1, with D uncertain. CDR3 length equals 15 residues. The ends were cut back, 1 base at V and 1 base at J, with 10 bases in the middle. Germline loops: CDR1 SGHVS, CDR2 FNYEAQ. CDR3 sequence reads: CASSLVFRENTEAFF. DNA for the CDR3: TGTGCCAGCAGCTTAGTTTTCAGAGAGAACACTGAAGCTTTCTTT.

V usage is TRBV29-1 and J usage is TRBJ1-2; D possibly corresponds to TRBD1 (6 bases). Germline CDR1 and CDR2: SQVTM and ANQGSEA. Trimming stripped 8 bases from V and 7 bases from J, with 14 bases between. The CDR3 totals 11 residues. DNA for the CDR3: TGCAGCTTAGGGGCGGGGGCTGGCTACACCTTC. Its translation is CSLGAGAGYTF.

V usage is TRBV9 and J usage is TRBJ1-2, with a possible D match to TRBD1 (6 bases). Deletions cut 4 bases from V and 1 base from J, with 14 bases between. Per germline, CDR1 SGDLS and CDR2 YYNGEE. CDR3 size: 15 residues. The CDR3 region is CASSSQGRNNYGYTF. In nucleotides, the CDR3 is TGTGCCAGCAGCTCTCAGGGGAGGAATAACTATGGCTACACCTTC.

J is TRBJ2-7 and V is TRBV19, with 10 nucleotides matching TRBD1. With V trimmed by 8 bases and J by 5 bases, 3 bases remained unmatched. This CDR3 has 12 amino acids. Germline V gives CDR1 LNHDA, CDR2 SQIVND (reference sequence). The CDR3 spells CASRQGANEQYF. CDR3 nucleotides: TGTGCCAGTCGACAGGGGGCTAACGAGCAGTACTTC.

In its sample, this clonotype was seen many times. The V and J genes are TRBV5-1 and TRBJ2-2; 11 bases align to TRBD2. This CDR3 is built from 17 residues. V dropped 2 bases and J dropped 3; count of bases not matched to a gene: 6. Germline CDR1 and CDR2: SGHRS and YFSETQ. The chain's CDR3 is CASSLDSGRADTGELFF. The CDR3 bases are TGCGCCAGCAGCTTAGATAGCGGGAGGGCCGACACCGGGGAGCTGTTTTTT. The complete variable domain, with remaining parts taken from reference TRBV5-1 and TRBJ2-2, reads KAGVTQTPRYLIKTRGQQVTLSCSPISGHRSVSWYQQTPGQGLQFLFEYFSETQRNKGNFPGRFSGRQFSNSRSEMNVSTLELGDSALYLCASSLDSGRADTGELFFGEGSRLTVL.

This clonotype was counted ten times or more. The rearrangement joins TRBV12-3 or TRBV12-4 to TRBJ1-3; 7 bases fit TRBD1. CDR3 length: 16 residues. V lost 0 bases to trimming and J lost 3 bases; unmatched junction nucleotides: 5. CDR3 residues: CASSLAGDRVGNTIYF. The CDR3 region has the DNA TGTGCCAGCAGTTTAGCGGGAGACAGGGTTGGAAACACCATATATTTT.

Regarding this clonotype: Being one base from a much bigger clone, this may be a read error. The gene calls are TRBV7-6 and TRBJ1-4; D unresolved. Germline CDR1 is SGHVS and CDR2 is FNYEAQ. The germline V and J ends were trimmed by 3 bases and 5 bases, with 4 bases remaining between them. The CDR3 runs to 12 residues. As DNA, the CDR3 is TGTGCCAGCAGCTTTTGGAATGAAAAACTGTTTTTT. It is translated as CASSFWNEKLFF.

This clonotype has a count of ten or more. The chain has TRBV4-1 and TRBJ1-5, with no clear D. Germline CDR1 MGHRA, CDR2 YSYEKL. The CDR3 covers 17 residues. Trimming removed 0 bases at V and 7 bases at J, with 19 bases between. In nucleotides, the CDR3 is TGCGCCAGCAGCCAAGATCCTCAGGCCAGTTCCTCACAGCCCCAGCATTTT. Its translation is CASSQDPQASSSQPQHF.

V is TRBV7-9 and J is TRBJ1-4; D remains ambiguous. The CDR3 is 13 amino acids. V gave up 4 bases and J gave up 8 bases, with 11 bases separating them. Germline loops: CDR1 SEHNR, CDR2 FQNEAQ (reference sequence). The CDR3 region has the DNA TGTGCCAGCAGCTCTGACGGGGAGGAAAAACTGTTTTTT. Translation: CASSSDGEEKLFF.

This clonotype was seen a few times. CDR3 in DNA: TGTGCCAGCTCAGCCGGGGCGGTCCCGAACACTGAAGCTTTCTTT. It codes for CASSAGAVPNTEAFF. The chain has TRBV18 and TRBJ1-1, with a weak D call TRBD1 (5 bases). Trimming took off 5 bases at V and 1 base at J, with 14 bases between the two ends. The CDR3 runs 15 residues. The V gene's germline CDR1 is KGHSH and CDR2 LQKENI.

This chain links TRBV2 with TRBJ1-1; D call uncertain. The CDR3 length is 13 residues. V lost 7 bases to trimming and J lost 0 bases, with 9 bases between them. The germline V gene has CDR1 SNHLY and CDR2 FYNNEI. The CDR3, as DNA: TGTGCCAGCATCCTTGAGATGAACACTGAAGCTTTCTTT. Translation: CASILEMNTEAFF.

This clonotype was counted at least ten times. The V call is TRBV11-2, the J call TRBJ2-7; D gene unclear. The V end was cut by 1 base, the J end by 5 bases, with 18 bases between. Germline-derived CDR1 and CDR2 are SGHAT and FQNNGV. The CDR3 extends over 16 amino acids. As DNA, the CDR3 is TGTGCCAGCAGCTTAGTTCCGGGCCCCGTGAGTAACGAGCAGTACTTC. Its protein product is CASSLVPGPVSNEQYF.

This clonotype has at least ten counts. The CDR3 sequence: CASSIGQVSGNTIYF. As DNA, the CDR3 is TGTGCCAGCAGCATAGGACAGGTTTCTGGAAACACCATATATTTT. The V gene is TRBV7-9, the J gene TRBJ1-3, with 7 bases fitting TRBD1. Germline loops: CDR1 SEHNR, CDR2 FQNEAQ (reference sequence). The V segment lost 5 bases and the J segment 1 base; nucleotides outside the gene matches: 5. This CDR3 comprises 15 residues.

At least ten counts were recorded for this clonotype. This chain uses TRBV5-1 with TRBJ2-2; TRBD1 matches at 9 bases. Losses at the gene ends were 0 bases for V and 1 base for J; bases not matched to a gene: 1. Germline V gene sequence: CDR1 SGHRS, CDR2 YFSETQ. The CDR3 has 16 amino acids. The CDR3 sequence: CASSLEGQGNTGELFF. The CDR3 DNA is TGCGCCAGCAGCTTGGAGGGACAGGGGAACACCGGGGAGCTGTTTTTT. Full variable domain (rest looked up from reference TRBV5-1 and TRBJ2-2): KAGVTQTPRYLIKTRGQQVTLSCSPISGHRSVSWYQQTPGQGLQFLFEYFSETQRNKGNFPGRFSGRQFSNSRSEMNVSTLELGDSALYLCASSLEGQGNTGELFFGEGSRLTVL.

The sample holds many counts of this clonotype. The chain links TRBV7-9 to TRBJ1-4; tentatively, D is TRBD1 (5 bases). Germline V lookup: CDR1 SEHNR, CDR2 FQNEAQ (reference sequence). CDR3 size: 18 residues. The ends were cut back, 1 base at V and 0 bases at J, with 15 bases in the middle. This chain's CDR3 is CASSLVWSGGSTNEKLFF. For the CDR3, the DNA is TGTGCCAGCAGCTTAGTTTGGAGTGGGGGATCAACTAATGAAAAACTGTTTTTT.

A note on this clonotype: The CDR3 end shows no conserved phenylalanine or tryptophan, and so a read error is likely. The V call is TRBV10-3, the J call TRBJ1-2, with 8 bases fitting TRBD1. V shed 6 bases, J shed 7 bases, and the junction held 10 bases outside the gene matches. From germline, CDR1 is ENHRY and CDR2 SYGVKD. The CDR3 length is 14 residues. The CDR3 nucleotides are TGTGCCATCAGGACCGGGACAGGCGAGGGTGGCTACACCCTC. This gives the protein CAIRTGTGEGGYTL.

The gene calls are TRBV20-1 and TRBJ1-2, with D maybe TRBD1 (5 bases). V lost 4 bases and J 6 bases, leaving 15 bases between the germline ends. CDR3 size: 13 residues. Germline CDR1 reads DFQATT; CDR2 reads SNEGSKA (reference sequence). DNA for the CDR3: TGCAGTGCTACGGCTAGCGGGGACGATGGCTACACCTTC. Its translation is CSATASGDDGYTF.

In this sample, this clonotype turned up many times. The chain employs TRBV7-3 and TRBJ2-5, with D possibly matching TRBD2 (5 bases). The CDR3 sequence is 15 residues long. Between the trimmed V and J ends, which lost 0 bases and 5 bases, there was a span of 13 bases. Germline V CDR1 and CDR2: SGHTA, FQGTGA. CDR3 loop: CASSLTAGPRETQYF. The CDR3 DNA follows: TGTGCCAGCAGCTTAACGGCGGGCCCGCGGGAGACCCAGTACTTC. Full variable domain (outside the CDR3, taken from reference TRBV7-3 and TRBJ2-5): GAGVSQTPSNKVTEKGKYVELRCDPISGHTALYWYRQSLGQGPEFLIYFQGTGAADDSGLPNDRFFAVRPEGSVSTLKIQRTERGDSAVYLCASSLTAGPRETQYFGPGTRLLVL.

Notes on this clonotype: This CDR3 is missing its conserved last phenylalanine or tryptophan, likely due to a read error. The DNA is omitted, as the CDR3 cannot be located on it reliably, and the CDR3 follows TCRdb's listing. The chain links TRBV7-6 to TRBJ1-3; the table's D gene call, TRBD1, was not cross checked with the DNA. Inclusive of both ends, the CDR3 amounts to 9 amino acids. CDR1 is SGHVS and CDR2 is FNYEAQ in the germline V gene. This CDR3 is CASSLTGGA.

The V call is TRBV15, the J call TRBJ1-5; D unresolved. Trimming pared 0 bases from V and 5 bases from J, leaving 8 bases between. Germline V lookup: CDR1 LNHNV, CDR2 YYDKDF (reference sequence). The CDR3 has 14 residues. DNA for the CDR3: TGTGCCACCAGCAGAGAGGTTGGTGATCAGCCCCAGCATTTT. Its protein product is CATSREVGDQPQHF.